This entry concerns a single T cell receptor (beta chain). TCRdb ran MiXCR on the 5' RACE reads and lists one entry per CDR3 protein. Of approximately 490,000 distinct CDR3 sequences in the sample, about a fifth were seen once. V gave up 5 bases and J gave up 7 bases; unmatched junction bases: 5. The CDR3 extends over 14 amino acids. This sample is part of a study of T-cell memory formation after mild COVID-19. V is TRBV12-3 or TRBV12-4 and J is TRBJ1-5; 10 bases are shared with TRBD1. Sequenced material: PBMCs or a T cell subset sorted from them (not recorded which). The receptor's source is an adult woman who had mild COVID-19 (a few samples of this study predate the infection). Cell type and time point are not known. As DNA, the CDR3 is TGTGCCAGCAGTGTCGGACAGGGGGTCCAGCCCCAGCATTTT. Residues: CASSVGQGVQPQHF.